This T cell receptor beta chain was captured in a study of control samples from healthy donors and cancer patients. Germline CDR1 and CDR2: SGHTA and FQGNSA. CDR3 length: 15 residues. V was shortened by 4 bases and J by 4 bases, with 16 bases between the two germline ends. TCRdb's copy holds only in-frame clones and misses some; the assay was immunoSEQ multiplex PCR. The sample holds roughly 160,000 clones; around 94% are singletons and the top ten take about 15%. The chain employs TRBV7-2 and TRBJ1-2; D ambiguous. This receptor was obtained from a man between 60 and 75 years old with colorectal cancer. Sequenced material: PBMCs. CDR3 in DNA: TGTGCCAGCAGCTCGCCTCAGGCAGAAATCTATGGCTACACCTTC. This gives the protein CASSSPQAEIYGYTF.